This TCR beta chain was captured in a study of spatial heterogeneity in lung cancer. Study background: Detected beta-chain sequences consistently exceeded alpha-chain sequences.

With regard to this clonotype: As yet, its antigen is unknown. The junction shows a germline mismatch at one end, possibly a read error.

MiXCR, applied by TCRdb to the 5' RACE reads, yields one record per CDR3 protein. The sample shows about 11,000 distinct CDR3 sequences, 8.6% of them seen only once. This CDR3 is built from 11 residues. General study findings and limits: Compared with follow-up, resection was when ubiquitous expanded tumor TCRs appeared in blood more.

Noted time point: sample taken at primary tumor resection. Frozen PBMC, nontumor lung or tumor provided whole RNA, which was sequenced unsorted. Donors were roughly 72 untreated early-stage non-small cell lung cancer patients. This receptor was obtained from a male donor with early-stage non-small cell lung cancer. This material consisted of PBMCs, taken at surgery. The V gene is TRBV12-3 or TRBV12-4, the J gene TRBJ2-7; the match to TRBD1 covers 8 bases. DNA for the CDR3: TGTGCCAGCAGCAATGGACAGGGACAGCACTTC. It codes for CASSNGQGQHF.